This passage covers 29 T cell receptor beta chains from one sample sequenced in a study of T cells after posttransplantation cyclophosphamide. Assay used: immunoSEQ multiplex PCR; TCRdb lists only in-frame clones, some missing. This sample comprises about 8,700 clones, none seen once only. Busulfan-fludarabine conditioning, marrow transplant, and cyclophosphamide on days +3 and +4 were administered. The sample consisted of PBMCs, taken after an allogeneic stem cell transplant with post-transplant cyclophosphamide. The receptors were gathered from a male patient aged 25-45 years who received an allogeneic stem cell transplant from an unrelated donor, was CMV-positive, and had acute and chronic GVHD. The T cells may come from the graft donor.

This clone has at least ten counts. V gene TRBV6-5 combines with J gene TRBJ2-7; the match to TRBD1 covers 7 bases. Germline CDR1 is MNHEY and CDR2 is SVGAGI. With V trimmed by 5 bases and J by 2 bases, 9 bases remained unmatched. The CDR3 spans 15 residues. In DNA, the CDR3 is TGTGCCAGCAGTCCTCCTCGGACAGGAACCTACGAGCAGTACTTC. Its protein is CASSPPRTGTYEQYF.

This clone occurred many times. CDR3 amino acids: CATSDLGLAGYNEQFF. For the CDR3, the DNA is TGTGCCACCAGTGATTTGGGACTAGCGGGGTACAATGAGCAGTTCTTC. The chain couples TRBV24-1 to TRBJ2-1; the match to TRBD2 covers 12 bases. Trimming cost V 0 bases and J 4 bases; bases outside gene matches: 0. The CDR3 loop spans 16 amino acids. The germline gives CDR1 KGHDR, CDR2 SFDVKD.

This clone counts as medium-sized. The rearrangement uses TRBV10-1 and TRBJ2-2; 10 bases match TRBD1. Germline values: CDR1 WNHNN, CDR2 SYGVQD (reference sequence). V lost 5 bases, J lost 6 bases, and 3 bases stayed unmatched. This CDR3 is built from 14 residues. The CDR3: CASSPGTGAGELFF. The CDR3 bases are TGCGCCAGCAGTCCCGGGACAGGGGCCGGGGAGCTGTTTTTT.

This clone was counted at least ten times. The chain carries TRBV12-3 or TRBV12-4 and TRBJ2-7; 8 positions agree with TRBD2. There are 12 residues in the CDR3. The V segment lost 3 bases and the J segment 9 bases; nucleotides outside the gene matches: 4. The CDR3 sequence is CASSFGGGGQYF. The CDR3 DNA is TGTGCCAGCAGTTTCGGGGGGGGAGGGCAGTACTTC.

This clone came up a few times. This chain joins TRBV29-1 and TRBJ2-5; 7 bases align to TRBD2. Germline assignment: CDR1 SQVTM and CDR2 ANQGSEA. This CDR3 has 14 amino acids. The CDR3 reads CRGGDGRSRETQYF. The CDR3 coding sequence is TGCAGGGGGGGGGACGGGAGATCGAGGGAGACCCAGTACTTC.

In its sample, this clone is medium-sized. V gene TRBV5-1 combines with J gene TRBJ2-1, with TRBD2 matching 8 bases. Looked up from germline, CDR1 is SGHRS and CDR2 is YFSETQ. V trimming: 0 bases; J trimming: 8 bases; junction bases outside the gene matches: 10. This CDR3 is 16 amino acids long. The CDR3 loop is CASSLEVRGGRDEQFF. DNA of the CDR3: TGCGCCAGCAGCTTGGAAGTACGGGGGGGCCGGGATGAGCAGTTCTTC.

In this sample, this clone turned up many times. The V gene is TRBV5-1, the J gene TRBJ1-2; tentative D call: TRBD1 (5 bases). V lost 5 bases and J lost 2, with 10 bases in between. The CDR3 extends over 13 amino acids. Germline V gene data show CDR1 as SGHRS and CDR2 as YFSETQ. DNA of the CDR3: TGCGCCAGCAGGTGGGGGGGAAACTATGGCTACACCTTC. Its protein is CASRWGGNYGYTF.

This clone was picked up many times. J is TRBJ2-1 and V is TRBV6-5; 14 bases align to TRBD2. Germline V gene sequence: CDR1 MNHEY, CDR2 SVGAGI. J was trimmed by 8 bases and V by 6 bases; bases with no gene match: 6. CDR3 length: 15 residues. As DNA, the CDR3 is TGTGCCAGCAGCTCCGGGACTAGCGGGAGAGATGAGCAGTTCTTC. Translating gives CASSSGTSGRDEQFF.

The rearrangement uses TRBV25-1 and TRBJ2-7; 8 nucleotides match TRBD2. Germline V gene sequence: CDR1 MGHDK, CDR2 SYGVNS. Germline trimming cut 8 bases from V and 4 bases from J; bases unmatched to any gene: 13. This CDR3 region has 15 residues. The chain's CDR3 is CASVTGGGTKYEQYF. The CDR3 DNA follows: TGTGCCAGCGTCACCGGGGGGGGGACAAAGTACGAGCAGTACTTC.

At least ten counts were recorded for this clone. The chain couples TRBV18 to TRBJ2-1; 15 bases line up with TRBD2. Losses at the gene ends were 1 base for V and 7 bases for J; bases not matched to a gene: 2. Looked up from germline, CDR1 is KGHSH and CDR2 is LQKENI. This CDR3 contains 16 residues. As DNA, the CDR3 is TGTGCCAGCTCACCACGGGGACTAGCGGGAGGTAATGAGCAGTTCTTC. This sequence encodes CASSPRGLAGGNEQFF.

This clone has ten or more counts. The chain has TRBV11-3 and TRBJ1-5; D not resolved. Trimming pared 4 bases from V and 9 bases from J, leaving 13 bases between. CDR3 length: 13 amino acids. Germline V CDR1 and CDR2: SGHNT, YENEEA. CDR3: CASSCSHGRPQHF. For the CDR3, the DNA is TGTGCCAGCAGCTGCTCACATGGTCGGCCCCAGCATTTT.

The table lists this clone with many counts. The chain recombines TRBV6-2 or TRBV6-3 with TRBJ1-1; D gene uncertain. Trimming removed 2 bases at V and 6 bases at J, with 7 bases between. In germline, CDR1 is MNHEY, CDR2 SVGEGT. The CDR3 contains 12 residues. The CDR3 reads CASSYPHPEAFF. The CDR3 DNA reads as TGTGCCAGCAGTTACCCCCATCCTGAAGCTTTCTTT.

This clone was seen at least ten times. The chain couples TRBV12-3 or TRBV12-4 to TRBJ2-1; D is perhaps TRBD1 (6 bases). There are 12 residues in the CDR3. Trimming pared 6 bases from V and 7 bases from J, leaving 10 bases between. This chain's CDR3 is CASSEQGNEQFF. The CDR3 region has the DNA TGTGCCAGCAGCGAACAGGGAAATGAGCAGTTCTTC.

Relative to its sample, this clone is medium-sized. This chain joins TRBV4-1 and TRBJ1-3, with D maybe TRBD1 (6 bases). CDR1 is MGHRA and CDR2 is YSYEKL in the germline V gene. With 2 bases removed from V and 7 bases from J, the gap between germline ends came to 12 bases. The CDR3 runs 14 residues. DNA of the CDR3: TGCGCCAGCAGCCAACCAACGACAGGCAACACCATATATTTT. This encodes CASSQPTTGNTIYF.

Many counts were recorded for this clone. V gene TRBV18 combines with J gene TRBJ1-2, with D tentatively TRBD1 (5 bases). The CDR3 runs to 14 residues. V lost 0 bases, J lost 5 bases, and 10 bases lay in between. Germline values: CDR1 KGHSH, CDR2 LQKENI. The CDR3 region is CASSPPTGPYGYTF. CDR3 DNA: TGTGCCAGCTCACCACCTACAGGCCCGTATGGCTACACCTTC.

This clone was seen at least ten times. The chain has TRBV12-3 or TRBV12-4 and TRBJ2-5; the match to TRBD1 covers 10 bases. The CDR3 is made up of 15 amino acids. Trimming at V came to 2 bases and at J to 5 bases, leaving 5 bases not matched to a gene. CDR3 loop: CASSLTGQGTETQYF. The DNA for the CDR3 is TGTGCCAGCAGTTTAACGGGACAGGGGACCGAGACCCAGTACTTC.

This clone is medium-sized in the sample. This chain uses TRBV10-3 with TRBJ1-2, with a weak D call TRBD1 (6 bases). Trimming removed 4 bases at V and 5 bases at J, with 14 bases between. CDR1 and CDR2 from the germline V gene are ENHRY and SYGVKD. The CDR3 consists of 14 residues. CDR3 sequence (DNA): TGTGCCATCAGTGTACAGGGCGAGGGATATGGCTACACCTTC. This gives the protein CAISVQGEGYGYTF.

This clone was observed many times. The chain employs TRBV4-3 and TRBJ2-2, with TRBD2 identical over 9 bases. Trimming removed 4 bases from V and 7 bases from J; junction bases left unmatched: 7. From germline, CDR1 is LGHNA and CDR2 YSLEER. The CDR3 is made up of 15 amino acids. DNA for the CDR3: TGCGCCAGCAGCCCCCTAGCGGGATACAACGGGGAGCTGTTTTTT. The encoded protein is CASSPLAGYNGELFF.

In its sample, this clone was seen many times. The V gene is TRBV13, the J gene TRBJ2-7; perhaps TRBD2 as D (5 bases). CDR3 size: 13 residues. The ends were cut back, 5 bases at V and 2 bases at J, with 10 bases in the middle. CDR1 PRHDT and CDR2 FYEKMQ come from the germline V gene (reference sequence). The CDR3 protein is CASSAGRAYEQYF. CDR3 nucleotides: TGTGCCAGCAGCGCGGGTCGAGCCTACGAGCAGTACTTC. The variable domain in full, with the rest retrieved from reference TRBV13 and TRBJ2-7, is AAGVIQSPRHLIKEKRETATLKCYPIPRHDTVYWYQQGPGQDPQFLISFYEKMQSDKGSIPDRFSAQQFSDYHSELNMSSLELGDSALYFCASSAGRAYEQYFGPGTRLTVT.

By share, this clone ranks as medium-sized (0.01 to 0.1%). This sequence joins TRBV11-3 and TRBJ2-1; 10 nucleotides agree with TRBD2. Germline CDR1 reads SGHNT; CDR2 reads YENEEA. This CDR3 has 15 amino acids. The junction had 5 bases not matched to a gene; V was cut back by 5 bases and J by 4 bases. The CDR3 nucleotides read TGTGCCAGCAGCCCGACGGGACTAGCGTACAATGAGCAGTTCTTC. Amino acids: CASSPTGLAYNEQFF.

This clone showed up many times. The chain has TRBV4-1 and TRBJ1-1; 9 positions agree with TRBD1. This CDR3 has 15 amino acids. The J segment lost 3 bases and the V segment lost 4 bases, leaving 6 bases of the junction unmatched. CDR1 is MGHRA and CDR2 is YSYEKL in the germline V gene. The DNA of the CDR3 is TGCGCCAGCAGCCGCCCCAGGGACAGGGACACTGAAGCTTTCTTT. As protein: CASSRPRDRDTEAFF.

The sample holds many counts of this clone. The chain has TRBV6-2 or TRBV6-3 and TRBJ1-2, with 12 bases identical to TRBD1. The CDR3 runs to 16 residues. CDR1 and CDR2 from the germline V gene are MNHEY and SVGEGT. With 7 bases clipped from V and 3 bases from J, the junction kept 9 bases outside the gene matches. CDR3 coding DNA: TGTGCCAGCAATTCGGGACAGGGGGCAACGGACTATGGCTACACCTTC. This codes for CASNSGQGATDYGYTF.

This clone was recorded many times. The CDR3: CASSQADRGYEQYF. In DNA, the CDR3 is TGCGCCAGCAGCCAAGCCGACAGGGGCTACGAGCAGTACTTC. This chain links TRBV4-3 with TRBJ2-7; 8 bases map to TRBD1. The CDR3 is made up of 14 amino acids. CDR1 and CDR2 (germline): LGHNA, YSLEER. Trimming removed 1 base from V and 3 bases from J; junction bases left unmatched: 2.

This clone is termed medium-sized. This chain joins TRBV6-6 and TRBJ2-7; 12 bases are shared with TRBD2. V lost 7 bases, J lost 11 bases, and 15 bases stayed unmatched. CDR3 size: 15 residues. Germline CDR1 and CDR2: MNHNY and SVGAGI (reference sequence). The CDR3 here is CASNPRGGLAGKEYF. The CDR3 DNA reads as TGTGCCAGCAACCCACGGGGAGGACTAGCGGGAAAGGAGTACTTC.

In this sample, this clone turned up many times. The rearrangement uses TRBV15 and TRBJ2-4; 9 nucleotides align to TRBD2. The germline gives CDR1 LNHNV, CDR2 YYDKDF (reference sequence). This CDR3 comprises 14 residues. After removal of 5 bases from V and 7 bases from J, the junction contained 6 bases not matched to a gene. CDR3 amino acids: CATSEGLAVNIQYF. CDR3 DNA: TGTGCCACCAGCGAGGGACTAGCCGTCAACATTCAGTACTTC.

In this sample, this clone turned up many times. The gene calls are TRBV9 and TRBJ2-1, with 9 nucleotides matching TRBD2. The ends lost 0 bases at V and 7 bases at J; junction bases unmatched: 8. CDR1 SGDLS and CDR2 YYNGEE come from the germline V gene. The CDR3 loop spans 16 amino acids. The CDR3 DNA reads TGTGCCAGCAGCGTAGATCTAGCGGGATATGGTAATGAGCAGTTCTTC. Translated, it gives CASSVDLAGYGNEQFF.

This clone was detected many times. J is TRBJ1-2 and V is TRBV7-2; TRBD1 is a possible D gene (6 bases). The length of the CDR3 is 16 residues. The ends were cut back, 4 bases at V and 0 bases at J, with 15 bases in the middle. From germline, CDR1 is SGHTA and CDR2 FQGNSA. This CDR3 reads CASSSNSGTTNYGYTF. Written as DNA, the CDR3 is TGTGCCAGCAGCTCCAACTCCGGGACAACTAACTATGGCTACACCTTC.

This clone is termed medium-sized. The rearrangement uses TRBV4-1 and TRBJ1-1; no clear D. The V gene lost 6 bases and the J gene lost 2 bases, with 16 bases spanning the gap. This CDR3 has 15 amino acids. Per the germline V gene, CDR1 is MGHRA and CDR2 is YSYEKL. The chain's CDR3 is CASSRGHTENTEAFF. The DNA for the CDR3 is TGCGCCAGCAGTCGAGGTCACACAGAAAACACTGAAGCTTTCTTT.

This clone came up many times. V and J are TRBV5-1 and TRBJ1-1; D remains unclear. Trimming removed 3 bases at V and 0 bases at J, with 6 bases between. Germline loops: CDR1 SGHRS, CDR2 YFSETQ. The CDR3 extends over 13 amino acids. CDR3 loop: CASSSGLNTEAFF. The CDR3 DNA follows: TGCGCCAGCAGCTCGGGGTTGAACACTGAAGCTTTCTTT.